This T cell receptor (beta chain) was sequenced during a study of cytomegalovirus exposure and HLA in healthy donors. On the study more broadly: There were 85 million or so unique TCRs (from HLA-typed donors) in an early data release.

With 60 Vbeta and 13 Jbeta primers, the PCR was carried out. TCRdb keeps only in-frame clones here, not all; method: immunoSEQ multiplex PCR. The table has approximately 98,000 clones, about 74% seen once. As for this clone: Antigen specificity is unknown.

The CDR3 consists of 13 residues. Germline V gives CDR1 SQVTM, CDR2 ANQGSEA. V was pared by 6 bases and J by 0 bases, with 9 bases between. Overall study findings and caveats: For most TCR sequences rarity was the rule, although some public TCRs occurred in many donors. A later analysis appeared to link common viral pathogens to several of the most significant clusters. A classifier reportedly called cytomegalovirus status with high sensitivity and specificity.

The sequencing sample was made of PBMCs. The V call is TRBV29-1, the J call TRBJ1-3; D call uncertain. The clonotype was recovered from a male donor in good health and CMV-seronegative. CDR3: CSVRGDSGNTIYF. The CDR3 DNA reads as TGCAGCGTACGGGGTGACTCTGGAAACACCATATATTTT.